This T cell receptor beta chain was sequenced during a study of cytomegalovirus exposure and HLA in healthy donors. A multiplex PCR was run with 60 Vbeta primers and 13 Jbeta primers. The table came from immunoSEQ multiplex PCR; TCRdb's copy has only in-frame clones and leaves some out. Across 150,000 to 200,000 clones, the top ten clones capture around 1.2% of the sample. Sample: PBMCs. The sequence derives from a woman aged 60-70 years in good health and CMV-seronegative.

DNA for the CDR3: TGTGCCAGCATGGGGGGGCCCCGGATCCATGAGCAGTTCTTC. Translating gives CASMGGPRIHEQFF. The chain couples TRBV6-1 to TRBJ2-1, with D maybe TRBD2 (7 bases). CDR1 and CDR2 (germline): MNHNS, SASEGT. This CDR3 has 14 residues. Trimming removed 7 bases at V and 8 bases at J, with 18 bases between.